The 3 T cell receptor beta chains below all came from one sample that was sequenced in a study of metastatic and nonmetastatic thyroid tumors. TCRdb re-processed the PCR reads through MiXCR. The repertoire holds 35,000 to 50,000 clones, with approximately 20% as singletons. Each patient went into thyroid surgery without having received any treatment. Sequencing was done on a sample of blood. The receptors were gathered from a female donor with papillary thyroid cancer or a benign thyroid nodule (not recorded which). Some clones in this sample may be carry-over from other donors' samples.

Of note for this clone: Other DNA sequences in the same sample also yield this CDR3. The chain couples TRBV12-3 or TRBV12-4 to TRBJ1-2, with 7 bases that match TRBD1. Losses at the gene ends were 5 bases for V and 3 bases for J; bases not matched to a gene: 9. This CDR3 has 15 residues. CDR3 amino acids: CASSPRTGLHYGYTF. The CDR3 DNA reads TGTGCCAGCAGTCCCCGGACAGGTCTGCACTATGGCTACACCTTC.

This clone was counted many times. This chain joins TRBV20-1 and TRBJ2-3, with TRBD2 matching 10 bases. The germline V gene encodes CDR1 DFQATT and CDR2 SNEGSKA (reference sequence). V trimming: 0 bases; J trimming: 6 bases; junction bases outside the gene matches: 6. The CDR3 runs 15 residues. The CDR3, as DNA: TGCAGTGCTAGAGAAACTAGCGGGAATGTTGATACGCAGTATTTT. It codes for CSARETSGNVDTQYF.

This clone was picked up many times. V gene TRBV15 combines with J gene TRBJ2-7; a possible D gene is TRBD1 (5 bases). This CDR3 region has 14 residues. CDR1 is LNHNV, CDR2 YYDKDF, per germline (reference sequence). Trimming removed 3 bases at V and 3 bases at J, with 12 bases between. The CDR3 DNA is TGTGCCACCAGCAGCAGGGCAGTAGACTACGAGCAGTACTTC. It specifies CATSSRAVDYEQYF.